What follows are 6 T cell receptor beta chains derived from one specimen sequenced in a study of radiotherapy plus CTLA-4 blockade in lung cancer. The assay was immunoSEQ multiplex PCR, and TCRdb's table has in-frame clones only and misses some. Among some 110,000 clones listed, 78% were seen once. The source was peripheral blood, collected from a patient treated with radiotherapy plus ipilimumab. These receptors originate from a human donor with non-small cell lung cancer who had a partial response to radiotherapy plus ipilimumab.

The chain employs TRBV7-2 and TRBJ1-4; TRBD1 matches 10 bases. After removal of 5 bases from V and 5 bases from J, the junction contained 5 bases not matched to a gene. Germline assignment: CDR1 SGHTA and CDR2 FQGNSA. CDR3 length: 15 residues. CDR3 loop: CASSRGGQGNEKLFF. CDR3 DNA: TGTGCCAGCAGCCGGGGGGGACAGGGGAATGAAAAACTGTTTTTT.

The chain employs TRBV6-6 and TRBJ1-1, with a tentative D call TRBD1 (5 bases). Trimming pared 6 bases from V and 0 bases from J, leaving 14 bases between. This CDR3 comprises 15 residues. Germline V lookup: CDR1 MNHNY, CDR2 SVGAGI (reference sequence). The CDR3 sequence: CASRETGLMNTEAFF. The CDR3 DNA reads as TGTGCCAGCAGGGAAACGGGACTGATGAACACTGAAGCTTTCTTT.

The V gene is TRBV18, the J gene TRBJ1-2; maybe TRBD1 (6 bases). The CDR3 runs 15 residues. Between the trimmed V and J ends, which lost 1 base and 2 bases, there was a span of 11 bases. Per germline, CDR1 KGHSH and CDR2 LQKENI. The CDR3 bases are TGTGCCAGCTCACCACGGGGGGGCCTGAACTATGGCTACACCTTC. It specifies CASSPRGGLNYGYTF.

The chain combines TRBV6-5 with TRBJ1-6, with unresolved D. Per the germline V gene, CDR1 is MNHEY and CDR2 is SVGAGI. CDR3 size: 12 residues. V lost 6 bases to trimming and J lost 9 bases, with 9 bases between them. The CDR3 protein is CASRSVGSPLHF. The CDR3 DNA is TGTGCCAGCAGATCGGTCGGTTCACCCCTCCACTTT.

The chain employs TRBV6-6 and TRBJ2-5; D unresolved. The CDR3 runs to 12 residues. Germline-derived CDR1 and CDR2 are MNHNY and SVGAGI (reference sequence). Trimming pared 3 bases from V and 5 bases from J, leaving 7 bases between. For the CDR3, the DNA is TGTGCCAGCAGTTATAACTCGGAGACCCAGTACTTC. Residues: CASSYNSETQYF.

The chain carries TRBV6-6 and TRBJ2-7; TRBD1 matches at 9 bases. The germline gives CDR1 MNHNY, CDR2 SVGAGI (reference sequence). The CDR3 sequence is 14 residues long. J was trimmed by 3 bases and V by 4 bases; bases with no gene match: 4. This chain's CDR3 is CASSFRDRVYEQYV. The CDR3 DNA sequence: TGTGCCAGCAGTTTCCGGGACAGGGTCTACGAGCAGTACGTC.